The 18 T cell receptor beta chains given below trace back to one sample, sequenced in a study of CD8 T cells in ankylosing spondylitis. Each CDR3 protein is one row after TCRdb ran MiXCR on the 5' RACE reads. Of about 250,000 distinct CDR3 sequences detected, over 30% appear once; the ten largest clones hold roughly 4.2%. Sequenced sample: blood, either unsorted or a sorted T cell fraction (not recorded which). Receptors originate from a male donor with ankylosing spondylitis or in good health (not recorded which).

This clonotype occurred many times. This chain links TRBV6-1 with TRBJ1-2; D may be TRBD1 (5 bases). The CDR3 contains 16 residues. Deletions cut 6 bases from V and 0 bases from J, with 17 bases between. Germline CDR1 MNHNS, CDR2 SASEGT. CDR3 in amino acids: CASSDHGALANYGYTF. The DNA of the CDR3 is TGTGCCAGCAGCGATCACGGGGCGTTAGCTAACTATGGCTACACCTTC.

This clonotype appeared a few times. The chain has TRBV12-3 or TRBV12-4 and TRBJ2-7; 8 bases align to TRBD1. Trimming cost V 2 bases and J 5 bases; bases outside gene matches: 8. This CDR3 is 15 amino acids long. DNA for the CDR3: TGTGCCAGCAGTTTATTGGTGCAGGGGGCCCACGAGCAGTACTTC. Translating gives CASSLLVQGAHEQYF.

The sample holds a few counts of this clonotype. V usage is TRBV2 and J usage is TRBJ2-3; D ambiguous. Trimming took off 10 bases at V and 2 bases at J, with 13 bases between the two ends. This CDR3 has 13 residues. CDR1 and CDR2 from the germline V gene are SNHLY and FYNNEI. The CDR3 here is CATGGVFTDTQYF. The CDR3 region has the DNA TGTGCCACAGGTGGGGTATTCACAGATACGCAGTATTTT.

This chain joins TRBV20-1 and TRBJ2-1, with 10 bases that match TRBD2. The V segment lost 0 bases and the J segment 8 bases; nucleotides outside the gene matches: 10. From germline, CDR1 is DFQATT and CDR2 SNEGSKA (reference sequence). The CDR3 loop spans 16 amino acids. The CDR3 bases are TGCAGTGCTAGAGATTTCCAACTAGCGGGGTCCCATGAGCAGTTCTTC. Translated, it gives CSARDFQLAGSHEQFF.

The DNA for the CDR3 is TGTGCCAGCAGCCAAGGCGGCAGCTACACTGAAGCTTTCTTT. Translating gives CASSQGGSYTEAFF. The V call is TRBV3-1, the J call TRBJ1-1; no clear D. CDR1 and CDR2 (germline): LGHDT, YNNKEL (reference sequence). The CDR3 totals 14 residues. V gave up 1 base and J gave up 3 bases, with 9 bases separating them. The variable domain in full, completed from reference TRBV3-1 and TRBJ1-1, reads DTAVSQTPKYLVTQMGNDKSIKCEQNLGHDTMYWYKQDSKKFLKIMFSYNNKELIINETVPNRFSPKSPDKAHLNLHINSLELGDSAVYFCASSQGGSYTEAFFGQGTRLTVV.

The chain employs TRBV5-6 and TRBJ2-7, with 8 bases identical to TRBD1. The CDR3 loop spans 15 amino acids. Germline loops: CDR1 SGHDT, CDR2 YYEEEE. V was clipped by 4 bases and J by 0 bases; unmatched bases: 6. The chain's CDR3 is CASSRGQAISYEQYF. For the CDR3, the DNA is TGTGCCAGCAGCCGGGGACAGGCCATCTCCTACGAGCAGTACTTC.

This rearrangement joins TRBV5-1 to TRBJ2-7, with a weak D call TRBD1 (6 bases). Germline values: CDR1 SGHRS, CDR2 YFSETQ. The CDR3 runs to 14 residues. The V gene lost 4 bases and the J gene lost 2 bases, with 13 bases spanning the gap. The CDR3 DNA reads TGCGCCAGCAGCCCCTGGGACACAACCTACGAGCAGTACTTC. Protein sequence: CASSPWDTTYEQYF.

The V call is TRBV29-1, the J call TRBJ2-5; unclear D gene. The CDR3 sequence is 10 residues long. Trimming cost V 3 bases and J 4 bases, with 3 bases left between them. Germline loops: CDR1 SQVTM, CDR2 ANQGSEA. CDR3 nucleotide sequence: TGCAGCGTTGAGGCAGAGACCCAGTACTTC. The encoded protein is CSVEAETQYF.

The V and J genes are TRBV3-1 and TRBJ2-1; D possibly corresponds to TRBD2 (6 bases). V lost 0 bases and J lost 6, with 12 bases in between. The length of the CDR3 is 15 residues. Germline CDR1 is LGHDT and CDR2 is YNNKEL (reference sequence). CDR3 region: CASSQEGGVPNEQFF. Written as DNA, the CDR3 is TGTGCCAGCAGCCAAGAAGGCGGGGTTCCCAATGAGCAGTTCTTC.

This clonotype was counted only a few times. The J gene is TRBJ1-1, the V gene TRBV5-1; 7 nucleotides line up with TRBD1. Germline assignment: CDR1 SGHRS and CDR2 YFSETQ. This CDR3 is 13 amino acids long. V was clipped by 9 bases and J by 1 base; unmatched bases: 6. In nucleotides, the CDR3 is TGCGCCACCCAGACAGGGACGAACACTGAAGCTTTCTTT. It codes for CATQTGTNTEAFF.

This clonotype was counted a few times. This chain connects TRBV9 to TRBJ2-1; TRBD1 matches at 9 bases. The CDR3 is made up of 15 amino acids. Trimming took 3 bases from V and 4 from J; bases not matched to a gene: 5. Germline V gene data show CDR1 as SGDLS and CDR2 as YYNGEE. CDR3 in DNA: TGTGCCAGCAGCGGGACAGGGGCCCGATACAATGAGCAGTTCTTC. Its protein product is CASSGTGARYNEQFF.

This clonotype was counted at least ten times. The gene calls are TRBV7-2 and TRBJ2-7; D gene uncertain. The CDR3 loop spans 14 amino acids. V dropped 4 bases and J dropped 0 bases, with 10 bases sitting between them. Germline CDR1 and CDR2: SGHTA and FQGNSA. CDR3 in DNA: TGTGCCAGCAGCTCCCGGCAGGCCTCCTACGAGCAGTACTTC. This gives the protein CASSSRQASYEQYF.

This clonotype was observed many times. The chain carries TRBV29-1 and TRBJ2-1; D not resolved. V dropped 6 bases and J dropped 7 bases, with 13 bases sitting between them. The V gene's germline CDR1 is SQVTM and CDR2 ANQGSEA. The CDR3 consists of 12 residues. CDR3 nucleotide sequence: TGCAGCGTCGATCCCTCCTGGAATGAGCAGTTCTTC. Its protein is CSVDPSWNEQFF.

This chain connects TRBV10-3 to TRBJ2-1; D might be TRBD1 (5 bases). The V end was cut by 11 bases, the J end by 1 base, with 15 bases between. Germline loops: CDR1 ENHRY, CDR2 SYGVKD. This CDR3 is 14 amino acids long. The DNA for the CDR3 is TGTGCCTCCAAGTTGGGGCCTTCCTACAATGAGCAGTTCTTC. Translation gives CASKLGPSYNEQFF.

CDR3: CSVAGMSSYNEQFF. CDR3 in DNA: TGCAGCGTTGCCGGGATGAGCTCCTACAATGAGCAGTTCTTC. The chain uses TRBV29-1 and TRBJ2-1; maybe TRBD2 (5 bases). This CDR3 region has 14 residues. Trimming removed 4 bases from V and 0 bases from J, with 10 bases in between. Looked up from germline, CDR1 is SQVTM and CDR2 is ANQGSEA.

This clonotype has more than one count but fewer than ten. V gene TRBV20-1 combines with J gene TRBJ2-1, with TRBD1 matching 8 bases. Germline V lookup: CDR1 DFQATT, CDR2 SNEGSKA (reference sequence). V gave up 4 bases and J gave up 8 bases; unmatched junction bases: 7. This CDR3 spans 13 amino acids. The CDR3 reads CSATRTGSHEQFF. The CDR3 nucleotides are TGCAGTGCTACCCGGACAGGGTCGCATGAGCAGTTCTTC.

The chain joins TRBV5-1 to TRBJ2-1; D may correspond to TRBD1 or TRBD2 (5 bases each). Germline CDR1 is SGHRS and CDR2 is YFSETQ. The CDR3 totals 14 residues. With 6 bases removed from V and 3 bases from J, the gap between germline ends came to 13 bases. The chain's CDR3 is CASTGDGLYNEQFF. The CDR3 DNA sequence: TGCGCCAGCACTGGGGACGGACTCTACAATGAGCAGTTCTTC.

This clonotype has only a few counts. The chain is built from TRBV6-1 and TRBJ2-1, with a tentative D call TRBD2 (6 bases). Trimming left V 7 bases short and J 2 bases short, with 12 bases between. The CDR3 totals 14 residues. The V gene's germline CDR1 is MNHNS and CDR2 SASEGT. The CDR3, as DNA: TGTGCCAGCACCAAGGACTATCCCTACAATGAGCAGTTCTTC. Its protein product is CASTKDYPYNEQFF.